A single sample is the source of the 27 T cell receptor beta chains below, sequenced in a study of CD8+ T cells in alopecia areata. Regarding treatment: oral pan-JAK inhibitor, 5-10 mg twice daily. cDNA prepared by RNA extraction and subsequent reverse transcription served as the template for sequencing. Produced via immunoSEQ multiplex PCR; TCRdb's table is partial and in-frame only. The repertoire has around 270,000 clones, 58% of them found once; the top ten carry roughly 1.8%. This specimen consisted of CD4+ T cells sorted from blood, obtained at week 24, from a patient treated with tofacitinib. The source is a human donor with alopecia areata.

The chain links TRBV30 to TRBJ2-2, with D unresolved. Germline CDR1 is GTSNPN and CDR2 is SVGIG (reference sequence). Trimming left V 5 bases short and J 4 bases short, with 8 bases between. This CDR3 comprises 12 residues. The CDR3 DNA sequence: TGTGCCTGGGGATCGGTCACCGGGGAGCTGTTTTTT. It codes for CAWGSVTGELFF.

On this clone itself: Within the sample, other DNA sequences also encode this same CDR3. The chain has TRBV29-1 and TRBJ2-5; tentative D call: TRBD2 (6 bases). Germline CDR1 reads SQVTM; CDR2 reads ANQGSEA. The CDR3 is made up of 11 amino acids. V lost 6 bases and J 2 bases, leaving 7 bases between the germline ends. The CDR3 coding sequence is TGCAGCGTAGGGACTCAAGAGACCCAGTACTTC. This encodes CSVGTQETQYF.

The chain has TRBV5-1 and TRBJ2-6, with D uncertain. This CDR3 region has 15 residues. Germline V gene data show CDR1 as SGHRS and CDR2 as YFSETQ. V lost 0 bases and J lost 0, with 4 bases in between. CDR3 region: CASSLGFSGANVLTF. In nucleotides, the CDR3 is TGCGCCAGCAGCTTGGGATTCTCTGGGGCCAACGTCCTGACTTTC.

Comment on this clone: One junction end does not reproduce the germline sequence, and a read error may be involved. Other DNA sequences of this sample code for an identical CDR3. The chain recombines TRBV5-1 with TRBJ1-6; D ambiguous. This CDR3 spans 13 amino acids. Germline loops: CDR1 SGHRS, CDR2 YFSETQ. CDR3 in DNA: TGCGCCAGCAGCTCGAATTTTAATTCACCCCTCCACTTC. Its translation: CASSSNFNSPLHF.

The chain joins TRBV2 to TRBJ2-5; 12 bases are a match to TRBD2. Trimming at V came to 7 bases and at J to 4 bases, leaving 7 bases not matched to a gene. This CDR3 is built from 15 residues. Germline assignment: CDR1 SNHLY and CDR2 FYNNEI. The CDR3 DNA is TGTGCCAGCACTAGCGGGGGGGCTCGCGGAGAGACCCAGTACTTC. As protein: CASTSGGARGETQYF.

The J gene is TRBJ2-2, the V gene TRBV2, with 7 bases aligning to TRBD1. From germline, CDR1 is SNHLY and CDR2 FYNNEI. The CDR3 length is 15 residues. Trimming removed 2 bases from V and 0 bases from J; junction bases left unmatched: 0. DNA for the CDR3: TGTGCCAGCAGTGAAACAGGGGCGAACACCGGGGAGCTGTTTTTT. Its protein is CASSETGANTGELFF. Based on the CDR3 plus reference TRBV2 and TRBJ2-2, the full variable domain is EPEVTQTPSHQVTQMGQEVILRCVPISNHLYFYWYRQILGQKVEFLVSFYNNEISEKSEIFDDQFSVERPDGSNFTLKIRSTKLEDSAMYFCASSETGANTGELFFGEGSRLTVL.

J is TRBJ1-1 and V is TRBV29-1; D may be TRBD1 (5 bases). CDR1 and CDR2 (germline): SQVTM, ANQGSEA. The CDR3 has 15 amino acids. Trimming stripped 7 bases from V and 3 bases from J, with 21 bases between. CDR3 amino acids: CSASRATVGDTEAFF. The CDR3 DNA is TGCAGCGCTTCGAGAGCTACGGTGGGGGACACTGAAGCTTTCTTT.

This clone was detected only a few times. The chain joins TRBV29-1 to TRBJ2-1; TRBD2 matches at 8 bases. The CDR3 is made up of 15 amino acids. Germline-derived CDR1 and CDR2 are SQVTM and ANQGSEA. V lost 7 bases, J lost 4 bases, and 12 bases stayed unmatched. The CDR3 DNA sequence: TGCAGCGCGTCTAAGCGGGGGTTACCTTACAATGAGCAGTTCTTC. Amino acid sequence: CSASKRGLPYNEQFF.

This sequence joins TRBV4-1 and TRBJ2-7; D is undetermined. Germline CDR1 is MGHRA and CDR2 is YSYEKL. The V and J ends lost 0 bases and 6 bases respectively, with 12 bases between them. The CDR3 covers 14 residues. The DNA of the CDR3 is TGCGCCAGCAGCCAAGATTTGCCGGGTACCGAGCAGTACTTC. Encoded protein: CASSQDLPGTEQYF.

The chain employs TRBV7-2 and TRBJ1-6, with a tentative D call TRBD1 (6 bases). V was pared by 0 bases and J by 9 bases, with 12 bases between. Germline CDR1 and CDR2: SGHTA and FQGNSA. The CDR3 contains 15 residues. The DNA for the CDR3 is TGTGCCAGCAGCTTAGCGGACAGTCGTGGTTCACCCCTCCACTTT. It specifies CASSLADSRGSPLHF.

The chain is built from TRBV4-1 and TRBJ1-6; 7 bases map to TRBD1. The CDR3 totals 15 residues. Germline V lookup: CDR1 MGHRA, CDR2 YSYEKL. Trimming cost V 3 bases and J 7 bases; bases outside gene matches: 6. This CDR3 is CASSQLTGSNSPLHF. Here the CDR3 DNA reads TGCGCCAGCAGCCAGCTGACAGGGAGCAATTCACCCCTCCACTTT.

As regards this clone: Other DNA sequences in this specimen translate into the identical CDR3. V is TRBV15 and J is TRBJ2-5; D gene unclear. Trimming shortened V by 0 bases and J by 5 bases, and 7 bases separated the two germline ends. Germline CDR1 reads LNHNV; CDR2 reads YYDKDF (reference sequence). The CDR3 is 13 residues long. CDR3 residues: CATSRDPGETQYF. CDR3 in DNA: TGTGCCACCAGCAGAGATCCTGGGGAGACCCAGTACTTC.

The J gene is TRBJ1-2, the V gene TRBV30, with D perhaps TRBD1 (6 bases). V shed 1 base and J shed 4 bases, with 16 bases lying between them. The germline CDR1 and CDR2 sequences are GTSNPN and SVGIG (reference sequence). This CDR3 is 15 amino acids long. CDR3 residues: CAWSARQAIVYGYTF. DNA of the CDR3: TGTGCCTGGAGTGCCCGACAGGCGATTGTCTATGGCTACACCTTC.

This clone was seen more than once but under ten times. This chain joins TRBV5-1 and TRBJ2-4; TRBD2 matches at 11 bases. This CDR3 has 17 residues. Trimming took 0 bases from V and 5 from J; bases not matched to a gene: 7. Germline-derived CDR1 and CDR2 are SGHRS and YFSETQ. The CDR3 sequence: CASSLEPGLAGQNIQYF. DNA for the CDR3: TGCGCCAGCAGCTTGGAGCCCGGACTAGCGGGCCAAAACATTCAGTACTTC.

As to this clone: Mismatch with germline at one junction end may stem from a read error. The DNA of the CDR3 is TGTGCTAGCAGCTTAAGAAGCAAAGAGACCCAGTACTTC. This translates into CASSLRSKETQYF. V gene TRBV7-7 combines with J gene TRBJ2-5, with D uncertain. CDR3 size: 13 residues. From germline, CDR1 is SSHAT and CDR2 FNYEAQ (reference sequence).

J is TRBJ1-2 and V is TRBV4-1; D is ambiguous. This CDR3 contains 11 residues. Trimming removed 6 bases from V and 8 bases from J, with 10 bases in between. Germline values: CDR1 MGHRA, CDR2 YSYEKL. The CDR3 sequence: CASRGTHGYTF. CDR3 in DNA: TGCGCCAGCAGGGGAACGCACGGCTACACCTTC.

V gene TRBV10-3 combines with J gene TRBJ2-5; D gene uncertain. Germline assignment: CDR1 ENHRY and CDR2 SYGVKD. The V and J ends lost 2 bases and 0 bases respectively, with 4 bases between them. The CDR3 extends over 13 amino acids. The CDR3: CAISEDNQETQYF. The CDR3 region has the DNA TGTGCCATCAGTGAGGACAACCAAGAGACCCAGTACTTC.

The table lists this clone with a few counts. The genes are TRBV7-9 and TRBJ2-7; D not resolved. Germline V gene lookup returns CDR1 SEHNR and CDR2 FQNEAQ (reference sequence). The V gene lost 4 bases and the J gene lost 7 bases, with 8 bases spanning the gap. The CDR3 sequence is 11 residues long. CDR3 bases: TGTGCCAGCAGCTCGTACTATGAGCAGTACTTC. It yields the protein CASSSYYEQYF.

This sequence joins TRBV29-1 and TRBJ1-2; D perhaps matches TRBD1 (5 bases). This CDR3 is built from 12 residues. Germline V gene sequence: CDR1 SQVTM, CDR2 ANQGSEA. V was shortened by 4 bases and J by 5 bases, with 11 bases between the two germline ends. The CDR3 is CSVARAEYGYTF. CDR3 nucleotides: TGCAGCGTTGCCAGGGCCGAATATGGCTACACCTTC.

This clone was seen repeatedly, ten times or more. The chain recombines TRBV10-2 with TRBJ2-7, with a weak D call TRBD1 (6 bases). The CDR3 is 12 amino acids. Looked up from germline, CDR1 is WSHSY and CDR2 is SAAADI. V was cut by 6 bases and J by 4 bases, with 10 bases left in between. The CDR3 DNA follows: TGCGCCAGCAGCATACAGGGTTACGAGCAGTACTTC. Translated: CASSIQGYEQYF.

This clone turned up a few times. Distinct nucleotide sequences in the sample also encode this CDR3. J is TRBJ1-1 and V is TRBV29-1, with TRBD1 identical over 7 bases. J lost 7 bases, V lost 6 bases, and 5 bases had no gene match. Germline V lookup: CDR1 SQVTM, CDR2 ANQGSEA. The CDR3 extends over 11 amino acids. CDR3 in DNA: TGCAGCGTAAGGACAGGCCTTGAAGCTTTCTTT. This gives the protein CSVRTGLEAFF.

This sequence joins TRBV5-1 and TRBJ2-1; TRBD2 is a possible D gene (5 bases). This CDR3 region has 15 residues. CDR1 SGHRS and CDR2 YFSETQ come from the germline V gene. V was pared by 4 bases and J by 1 base, with 12 bases between. Here the CDR3 reads CASSPGFPSYNEQFF. In DNA, the CDR3 is TGCGCCAGCAGCCCGGGGTTCCCTTCCTACAATGAGCAGTTCTTC. Filled out from reference TRBV5-1 and TRBJ2-1, the complete variable domain reads KAGVTQTPRYLIKTRGQQVTLSCSPISGHRSVSWYQQTPGQGLQFLFEYFSETQRNKGNFPGRFSGRQFSNSRSEMNVSTLELGDSALYLCASSPGFPSYNEQFFGPGTRLTVL.

V and J are TRBV4-3 and TRBJ2-5; the match to TRBD1 covers 11 bases. This CDR3 comprises 17 residues. V lost 3 bases, J lost 5 bases, and 11 bases stayed unmatched. CDR1 and CDR2 from the germline V gene are LGHNA and YSLEER. The CDR3 is CASSHPMDRGRGETQYF. CDR3 DNA sequence: TGCGCCAGCAGCCACCCCATGGACAGGGGGCGCGGGGAGACCCAGTACTTC.

This chain connects TRBV29-1 to TRBJ2-1; either TRBD1 or TRBD2 may supply D (5 bases each). CDR1 and CDR2 from the germline V gene are SQVTM and ANQGSEA. Trimming removed 4 bases from V and 5 bases from J, with 12 bases in between. There are 13 residues in the CDR3. The CDR3 bases are TGCAGCGTTGGAGCGGCACAGGACAATGAGCAGTTCTTC. Translated: CSVGAAQDNEQFF.

The V gene is TRBV7-6, the J gene TRBJ1-6; 11 nucleotides align to TRBD1. Germline CDR1 SGHVS, CDR2 FNYEAQ. The CDR3 runs 15 residues. J lost 8 bases, V lost 2 bases, and 2 bases had no gene match. The DNA of the CDR3 is TGTGCCAGCAGCTTATCGGGACAGGGGGATTCACCCCTCCACTTT. Protein product: CASSLSGQGDSPLHF.

For the CDR3, the DNA is TGCGCCAGCAGCTTGAACAGCCCGTACCAAGAGACCCAGTACTTC. Protein sequence: CASSLNSPYQETQYF. The chain uses TRBV5-1 and TRBJ2-5; D uncertain. The CDR3 contains 15 residues. With 1 base removed from V and 0 bases from J, the gap between germline ends came to 10 bases. Germline lookup yields CDR1 SGHRS and CDR2 YFSETQ.

The chain joins TRBV28 to TRBJ2-7, with 8 nucleotides matching TRBD1. CDR3 length: 15 residues. Germline trimming cut 8 bases from V and 1 base from J; bases unmatched to any gene: 10. Germline assignment: CDR1 MDHEN and CDR2 SYDVKM. Written as DNA, the CDR3 is TGTGCCAGCGTACCTGGTGGGACAGGATCCTACGAGCAGTACTTC. Protein product: CASVPGGTGSYEQYF.